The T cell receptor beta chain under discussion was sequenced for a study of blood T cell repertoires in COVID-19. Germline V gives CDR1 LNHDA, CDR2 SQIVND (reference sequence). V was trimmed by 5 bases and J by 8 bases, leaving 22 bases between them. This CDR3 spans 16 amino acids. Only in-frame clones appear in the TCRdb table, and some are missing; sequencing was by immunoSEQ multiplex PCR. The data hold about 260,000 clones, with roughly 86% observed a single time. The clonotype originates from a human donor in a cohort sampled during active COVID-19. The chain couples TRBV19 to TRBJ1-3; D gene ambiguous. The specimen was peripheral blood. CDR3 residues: CASSPTLGRGQDTIYF. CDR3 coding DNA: TGTGCCAGTAGTCCTACCTTGGGCCGCGGGCAAGACACCATATATTTT.